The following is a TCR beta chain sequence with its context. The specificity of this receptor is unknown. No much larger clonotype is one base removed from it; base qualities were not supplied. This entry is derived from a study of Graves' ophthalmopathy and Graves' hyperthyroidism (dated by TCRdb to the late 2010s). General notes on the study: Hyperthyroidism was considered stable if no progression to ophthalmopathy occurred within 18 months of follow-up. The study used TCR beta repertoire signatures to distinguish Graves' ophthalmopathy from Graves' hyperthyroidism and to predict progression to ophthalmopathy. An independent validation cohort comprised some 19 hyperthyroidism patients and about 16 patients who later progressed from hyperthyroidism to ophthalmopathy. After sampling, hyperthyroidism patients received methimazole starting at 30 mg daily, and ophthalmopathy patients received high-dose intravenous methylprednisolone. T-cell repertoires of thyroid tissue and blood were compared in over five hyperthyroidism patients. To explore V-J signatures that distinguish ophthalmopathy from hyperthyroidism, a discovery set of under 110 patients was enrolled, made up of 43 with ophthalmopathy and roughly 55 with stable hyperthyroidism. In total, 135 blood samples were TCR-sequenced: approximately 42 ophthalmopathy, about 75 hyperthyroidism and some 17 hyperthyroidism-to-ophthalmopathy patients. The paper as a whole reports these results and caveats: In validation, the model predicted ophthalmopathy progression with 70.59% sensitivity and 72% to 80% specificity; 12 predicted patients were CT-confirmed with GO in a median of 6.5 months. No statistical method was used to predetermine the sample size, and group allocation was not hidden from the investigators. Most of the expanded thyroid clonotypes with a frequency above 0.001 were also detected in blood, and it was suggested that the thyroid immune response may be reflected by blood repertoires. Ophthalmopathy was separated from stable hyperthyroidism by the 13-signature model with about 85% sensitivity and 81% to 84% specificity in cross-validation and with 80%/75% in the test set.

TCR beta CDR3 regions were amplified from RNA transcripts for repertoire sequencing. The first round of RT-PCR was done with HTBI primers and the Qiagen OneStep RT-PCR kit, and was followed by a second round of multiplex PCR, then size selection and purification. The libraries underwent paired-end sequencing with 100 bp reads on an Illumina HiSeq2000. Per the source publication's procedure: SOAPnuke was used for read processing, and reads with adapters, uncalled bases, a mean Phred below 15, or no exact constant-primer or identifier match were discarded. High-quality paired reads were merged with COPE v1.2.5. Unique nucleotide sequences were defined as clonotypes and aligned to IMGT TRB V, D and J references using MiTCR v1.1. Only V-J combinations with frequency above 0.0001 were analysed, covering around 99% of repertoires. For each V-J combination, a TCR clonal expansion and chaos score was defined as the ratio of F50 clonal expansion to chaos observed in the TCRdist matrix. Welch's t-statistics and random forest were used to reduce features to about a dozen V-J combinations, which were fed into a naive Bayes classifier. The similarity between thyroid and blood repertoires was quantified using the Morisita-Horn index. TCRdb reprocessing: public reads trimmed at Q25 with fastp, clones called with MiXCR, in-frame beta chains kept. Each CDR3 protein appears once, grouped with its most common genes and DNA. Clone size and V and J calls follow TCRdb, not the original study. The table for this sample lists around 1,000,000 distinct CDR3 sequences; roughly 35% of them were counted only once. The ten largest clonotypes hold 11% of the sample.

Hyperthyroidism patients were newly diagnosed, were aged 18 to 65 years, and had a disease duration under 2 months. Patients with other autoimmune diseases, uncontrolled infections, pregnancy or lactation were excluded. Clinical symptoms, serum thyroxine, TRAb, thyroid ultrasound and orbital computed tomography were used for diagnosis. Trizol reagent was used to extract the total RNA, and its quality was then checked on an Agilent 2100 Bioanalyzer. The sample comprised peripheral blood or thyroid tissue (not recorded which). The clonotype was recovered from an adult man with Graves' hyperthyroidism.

The CDR3 is CASSFRGGDYEQYF. At the DNA level, the sequence is TGTGCCAGCAGTTTTCGAGGGGGGGACTACGAGCAGTACTTC. The V and J genes are TRBV6-1 and TRBJ2-7, and TRBD2 may be the D gene, going by 7 matching bases. In the germline V gene, CDR1 corresponds to MNHNS and CDR2 to SASEGT. Trimming costs V 5 bases and J 3 bases, and their ends lie 14 bases apart. Inclusive of the bounding cysteine and phenylalanine, the CDR3 is 14 residues long. Kept here is only the CDR3 DNA, which spans 42 bases and is read in frame from base 1.